This T cell receptor beta chain derives from a study of blood T cell repertoires in COVID-19. Residents of about two dozen US areas, aged roughly 18 to 89 years, made up the participants. Clinical histories supplied by participants themselves formed the basis of cohort assignment. Clones were read by immunoSEQ multiplex PCR, and TCRdb kept only the in-frame ones, dropping some. The sample holds roughly 520,000 clones, 88% seen once. Germline V gene sequence: CDR1 MNHEY, CDR2 SVGEGT. V was pared by 5 bases and J by 0 bases, with 10 bases of the junction left unmatched. The CDR3 consists of 17 residues.

Material: PBMCs or T cells enriched from blood (not recorded which). V usage is TRBV6-2 or TRBV6-3 and J usage is TRBJ1-5; 7 positions agree with TRBD1. This sequence originates from a woman between 40 and 50 years old who had recovered from COVID-19. CDR3 sequence (DNA): TGTGCCAGCAGTCCCCTAGGACAGGTCTATAGCAATCAGCCCCAGCATTTT. Its translation is CASSPLGQVYSNQPQHF.